This T cell receptor (beta chain) was obtained from a study of glioma-infiltrating T cells. The study's findings and limits: Non-neoplastic patients had below-expected tissue-blood divergence, while all gliomas exceeded expectation. CDR3 overlap between tissue and blood was very small.

Germline V gives CDR1 SGHNT, CDR2 YYREEE (reference sequence). There are 18 residues in the CDR3. V was trimmed by 4 bases and J by 0 bases, leaving 23 bases between them. Amplification of TCR alpha and beta CDR3 regions from RNA used iRepertoire nested multiplex PCR. One-step reverse transcription and amplification started from approximately 100-400 ng of tissue mRNA or PBMC total RNA. TCRdb redid the calling of the multiplex PCR reads with MiXCR, one entry per CDR3 protein. The data show approximately 88,000 distinct CDR3 sequences, less than 30% seen once. This clonotype occurred once. Its antigen is unknown. This may stem from a read error, because a much larger clone lies one nucleotide away. Here the CDR3 omits its conserved ending phenylalanine or tryptophan, so a read error is the likely source.

V usage is TRBV5-4 and J usage is TRBJ2-7, with a possible D match to TRBD1 (6 bases). This receptor was obtained from a human donor with low-grade glioma or glioblastoma, undergoing nonglioma brain surgery, or in good health (not recorded which). The sample comprised glioma tissue, nonneoplastic brain tissue, or PBMCs (not recorded which). For the CDR3, the DNA is TGTGCCAGCAGCCCCTACTTCCCTACGGGCAGGGGCTCCTACGAGCAGTACCTC. Its protein product is CASSPYFPTGRGSYEQYL.